Given below is one T cell receptor beta chain in context. The data are from a study of identical twins. Each CDR3 protein gets one entry after TCRdb re-called the 5' RACE reads with MiXCR. The sample includes approximately 490,000 distinct CDR3 sequences, about 22% of them seen just once. The CDR3 covers 13 residues. Germline V gives CDR1 SQVTM, CDR2 ANQGSEA. The germline V and J ends were trimmed by 4 bases and 0 bases, with 7 bases remaining between them. The sample was also linked to a second study, of yellow fever vaccine responses in identical twins.

Sequencing input: CD4+ T cells sorted from blood. The clonotype originates from a woman aged 18-29 years in good health. The gene calls are TRBV29-1 and TRBJ2-4; D unresolved. The CDR3 sequence is CSVVIIAKNIQYF. CDR3 sequence (DNA): TGCAGCGTTGTCATTATAGCCAAAAACATTCAGTACTTC. The whole variable domain, remainder taken from reference TRBV29-1 and TRBJ2-4, is SAVISQKPSRDICQRGTSLTIQCQVDSQVTMMFWYRQQPGQSLTLIATANQGSEATYESGFVIDKFPISRPNLTFSTLTVSNMSPEDSSIYLCSVVIIAKNIQYFGAGTRLSVL.